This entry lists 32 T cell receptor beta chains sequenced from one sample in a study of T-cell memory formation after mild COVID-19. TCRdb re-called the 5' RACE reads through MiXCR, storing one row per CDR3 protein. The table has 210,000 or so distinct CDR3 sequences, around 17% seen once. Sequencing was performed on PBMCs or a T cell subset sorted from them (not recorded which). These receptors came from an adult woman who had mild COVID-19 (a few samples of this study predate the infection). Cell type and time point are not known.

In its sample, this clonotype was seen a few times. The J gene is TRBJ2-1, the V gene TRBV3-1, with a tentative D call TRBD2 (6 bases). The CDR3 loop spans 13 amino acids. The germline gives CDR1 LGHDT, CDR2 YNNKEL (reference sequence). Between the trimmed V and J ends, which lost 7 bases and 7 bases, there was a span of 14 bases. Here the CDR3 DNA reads TGTGCCAGCATGAATAGCGGTGGAAATGAGCAGTTCTTC. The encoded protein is CASMNSGGNEQFF.

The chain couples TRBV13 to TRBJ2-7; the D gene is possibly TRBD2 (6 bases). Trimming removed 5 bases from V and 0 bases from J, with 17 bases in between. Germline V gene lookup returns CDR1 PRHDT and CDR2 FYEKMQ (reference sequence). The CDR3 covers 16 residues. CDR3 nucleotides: TGTGCCAGCAGCCCCGGGCGGCGGGGAAGCTCCTACGAGCAGTACTTC. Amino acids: CASSPGRRGSSYEQYF.

The CDR3 DNA follows: TGCGCCAGCAGCCCCCAAACAGGGTCCTCTGTCCGCTACACCTTC. Encoded protein: CASSPQTGSSVRYTF. The chain combines TRBV5-1 with TRBJ1-2; TRBD1 might be the D (6 bases). This CDR3 contains 15 residues. The germline V and J ends were trimmed by 4 bases and 9 bases, with 22 bases remaining between them. The V gene's germline CDR1 is SGHRS and CDR2 YFSETQ.

CDR3 DNA sequence: TGTGCCACCAGTGATTCACCCCCCGGAACAGATACGCAGTATTTT. Protein product: CATSDSPPGTDTQYF. The rearrangement links TRBV24-1 to TRBJ2-3, with D hard to call. Per germline, CDR1 KGHDR and CDR2 SFDVKD. The CDR3 has 15 amino acids. Deletions cut 2 bases from V and 3 bases from J, with 11 bases between.

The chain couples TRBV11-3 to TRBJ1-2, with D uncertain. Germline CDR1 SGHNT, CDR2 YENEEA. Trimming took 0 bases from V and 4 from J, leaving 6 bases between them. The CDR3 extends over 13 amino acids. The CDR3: CASSLDGGYGYTF. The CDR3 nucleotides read TGTGCCAGCAGCTTAGATGGAGGCTATGGCTACACCTTC.

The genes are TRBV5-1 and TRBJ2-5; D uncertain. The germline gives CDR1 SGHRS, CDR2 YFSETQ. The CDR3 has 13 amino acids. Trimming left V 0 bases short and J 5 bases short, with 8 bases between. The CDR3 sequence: CASSLEARETQYF. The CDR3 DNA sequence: TGCGCCAGCAGCTTGGAGGCCCGGGAGACCCAGTACTTC.

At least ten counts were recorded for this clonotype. The CDR3 loop is CASSFESPTDTQYF. The CDR3 coding sequence is TGTGCCAGCAGTTTTGAATCCCCCACAGATACGCAGTATTTT. The chain couples TRBV12-3 or TRBV12-4 to TRBJ2-3; unclear D gene. The CDR3 covers 14 residues. V lost 3 bases to trimming and J lost 2 bases, with 9 bases between them.

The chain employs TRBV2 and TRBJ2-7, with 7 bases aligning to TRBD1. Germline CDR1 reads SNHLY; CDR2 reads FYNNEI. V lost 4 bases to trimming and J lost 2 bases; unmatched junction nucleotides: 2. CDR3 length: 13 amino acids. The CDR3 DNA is TGTGCCAGCAGTGCGGGACAGACCTACGAGCAGTACTTC. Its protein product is CASSAGQTYEQYF.

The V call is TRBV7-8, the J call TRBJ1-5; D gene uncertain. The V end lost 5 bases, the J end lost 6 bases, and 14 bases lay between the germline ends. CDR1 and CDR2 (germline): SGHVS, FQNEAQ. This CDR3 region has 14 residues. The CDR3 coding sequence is TGTGCCAGCAGCATCATATTAGGCGCTCAGCCCCAGCATTTT. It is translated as CASSIILGAQPQHF.

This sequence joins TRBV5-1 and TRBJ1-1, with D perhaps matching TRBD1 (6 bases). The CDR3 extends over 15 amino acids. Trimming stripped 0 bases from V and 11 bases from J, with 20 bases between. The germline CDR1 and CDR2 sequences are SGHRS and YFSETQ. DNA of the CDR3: TGCGCCAGCAGCTTGGCCGATTCCTCCCGGGACATCGCTTTCTTT. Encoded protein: CASSLADSSRDIAFF.

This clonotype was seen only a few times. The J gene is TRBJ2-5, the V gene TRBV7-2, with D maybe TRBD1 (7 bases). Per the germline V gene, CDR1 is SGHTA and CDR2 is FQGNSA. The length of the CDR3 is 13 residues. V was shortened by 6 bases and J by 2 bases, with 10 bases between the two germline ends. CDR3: CASRPGGQETQYF. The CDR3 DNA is TGTGCCAGCAGGCCAGGGGGGCAAGAGACCCAGTACTTC.

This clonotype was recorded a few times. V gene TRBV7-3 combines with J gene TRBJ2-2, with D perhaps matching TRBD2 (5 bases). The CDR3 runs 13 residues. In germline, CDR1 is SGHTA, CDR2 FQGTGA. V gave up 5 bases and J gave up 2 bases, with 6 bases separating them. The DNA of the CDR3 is TGTGCCAGCAGCCGGGAAAACACCGGGGAGCTGTTTTTT. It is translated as CASSRENTGELFF.

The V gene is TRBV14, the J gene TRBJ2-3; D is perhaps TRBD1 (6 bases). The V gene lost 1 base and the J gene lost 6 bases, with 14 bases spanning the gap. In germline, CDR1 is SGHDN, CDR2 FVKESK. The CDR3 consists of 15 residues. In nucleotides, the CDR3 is TGTGCCAGCAGCCAAGCGACTCAGGGGTCCGATACGCAGTATTTT. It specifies CASSQATQGSDTQYF.

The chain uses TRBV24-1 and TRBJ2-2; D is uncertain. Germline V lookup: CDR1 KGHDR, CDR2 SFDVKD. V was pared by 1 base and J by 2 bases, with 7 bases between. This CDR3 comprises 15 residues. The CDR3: CATSDFRLNTGELFF. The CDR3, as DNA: TGTGCCACCAGTGATTTCAGACTCAACACCGGGGAGCTGTTTTTT.

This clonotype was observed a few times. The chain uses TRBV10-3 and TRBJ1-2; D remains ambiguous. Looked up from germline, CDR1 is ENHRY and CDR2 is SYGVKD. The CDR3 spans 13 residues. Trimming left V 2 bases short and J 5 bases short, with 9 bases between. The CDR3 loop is CAISEGAGYGYTF. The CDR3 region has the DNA TGTGCCATCAGTGAGGGCGCTGGATATGGCTACACCTTC.

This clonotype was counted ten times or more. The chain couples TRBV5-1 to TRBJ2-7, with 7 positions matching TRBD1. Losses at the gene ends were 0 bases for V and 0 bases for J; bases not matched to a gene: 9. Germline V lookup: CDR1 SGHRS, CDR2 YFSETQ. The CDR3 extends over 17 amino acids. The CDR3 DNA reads TGCGCCAGCAGCTTGGAGGGGTGGGGACAGAACTCCTACGAGCAGTACTTC. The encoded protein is CASSLEGWGQNSYEQYF.

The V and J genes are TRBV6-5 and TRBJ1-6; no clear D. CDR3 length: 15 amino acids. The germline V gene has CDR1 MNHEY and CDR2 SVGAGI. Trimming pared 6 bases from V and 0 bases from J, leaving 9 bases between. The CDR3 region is CASRPYDSYNSPLHF. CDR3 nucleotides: TGTGCCAGCAGGCCTTACGACTCCTATAATTCACCCCTCCACTTT.

CDR3 in DNA: TGTGCCTGGGGTTCTGCTGGAGAGACCCAGTACTTC. It yields the protein CAWGSAGETQYF. The V and J genes are TRBV30 and TRBJ2-5; no clear D gene. V was shortened by 5 bases and J by 4 bases, with 11 bases between the two germline ends. This CDR3 is built from 12 residues. Germline values: CDR1 GTSNPN, CDR2 SVGIG (reference sequence).

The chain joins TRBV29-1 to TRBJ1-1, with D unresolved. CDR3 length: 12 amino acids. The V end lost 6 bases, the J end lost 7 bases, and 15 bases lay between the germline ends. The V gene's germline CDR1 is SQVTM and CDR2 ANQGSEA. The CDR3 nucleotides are TGCAGCGTGCGGGATCCAGGCAGTGAAGCTTTCTTT. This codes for CSVRDPGSEAFF.

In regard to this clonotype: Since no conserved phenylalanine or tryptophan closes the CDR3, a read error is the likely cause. CDR3 in DNA: TGTGCCAGCAGTTTACACGGCAGGGGGCTATTCAGCTCTGGAAACACCATATATTCT. It encodes CASSLHGRGLFSSGNTIYS. The genes are TRBV12-3 or TRBV12-4 and TRBJ1-3, with TRBD1 identical over 8 bases. CDR3 length: 19 amino acids. The V segment lost 2 bases and the J segment 0 bases; nucleotides outside the gene matches: 12.

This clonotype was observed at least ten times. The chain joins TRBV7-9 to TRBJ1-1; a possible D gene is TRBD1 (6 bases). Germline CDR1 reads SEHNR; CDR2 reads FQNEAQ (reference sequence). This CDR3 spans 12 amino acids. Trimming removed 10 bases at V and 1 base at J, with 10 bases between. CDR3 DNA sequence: TGTGCCACACAGGGTCAGAACACTGAAGCTTTCTTT. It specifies CATQGQNTEAFF.

The CDR3 DNA is TGTGCCAGCAGCCAACGGACTTTGAGGGGACTCGGGGGCTACACCTTC. Its translation: CASSQRTLRGLGGYTF. This chain connects TRBV3-1 to TRBJ1-2, with D perhaps TRBD1 (5 bases). This CDR3 spans 16 amino acids. From germline, CDR1 is LGHDT and CDR2 YNNKEL (reference sequence). V dropped 2 bases and J dropped 8 bases, with 21 bases sitting between them.

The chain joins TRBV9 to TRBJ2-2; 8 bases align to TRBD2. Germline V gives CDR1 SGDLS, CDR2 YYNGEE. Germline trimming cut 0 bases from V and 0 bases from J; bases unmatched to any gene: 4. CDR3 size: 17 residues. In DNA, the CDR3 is TGTGCCAGCAGCGTAGCTCCGGGACTAGCGAACACCGGGGAGCTGTTTTTT. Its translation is CASSVAPGLANTGELFF. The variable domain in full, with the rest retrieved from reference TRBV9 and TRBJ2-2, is DSGVTQTPKHLITATGQRVTLRCSPRSGDLSVYWYQQSLDQGLQFLIQYYNGEERAKGNILERFSAQQFPDLHSELNLSSLELGDSALYFCASSVAPGLANTGELFFGEGSRLTVL.

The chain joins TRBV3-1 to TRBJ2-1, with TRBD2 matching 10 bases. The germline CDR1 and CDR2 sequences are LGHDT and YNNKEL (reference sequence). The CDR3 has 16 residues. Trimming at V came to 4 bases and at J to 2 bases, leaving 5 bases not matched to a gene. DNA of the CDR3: TGTGCCAGCAGCCGAGATAGCGGGAGGCCCTACAATGAGCAGTTCTTC. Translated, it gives CASSRDSGRPYNEQFF.

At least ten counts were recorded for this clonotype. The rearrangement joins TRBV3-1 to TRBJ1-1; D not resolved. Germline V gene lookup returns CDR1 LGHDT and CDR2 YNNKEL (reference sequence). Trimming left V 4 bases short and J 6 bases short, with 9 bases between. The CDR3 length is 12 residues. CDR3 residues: CASSLLGAEAFF. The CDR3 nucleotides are TGTGCCAGCAGCCTCCTTGGGGCTGAAGCTTTCTTT.

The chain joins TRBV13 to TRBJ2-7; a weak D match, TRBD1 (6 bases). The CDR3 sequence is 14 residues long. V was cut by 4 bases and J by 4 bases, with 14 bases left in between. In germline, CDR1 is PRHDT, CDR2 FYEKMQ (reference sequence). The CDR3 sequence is CASSWTRGRYEQYF. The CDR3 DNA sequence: TGTGCCAGCAGCTGGACCAGGGGCCGTTACGAGCAGTACTTC.

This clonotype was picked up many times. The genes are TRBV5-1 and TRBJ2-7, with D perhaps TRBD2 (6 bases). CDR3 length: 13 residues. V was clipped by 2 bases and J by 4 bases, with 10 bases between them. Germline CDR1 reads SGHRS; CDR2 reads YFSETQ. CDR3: CASSLGGGYEQYF. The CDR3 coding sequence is TGCGCCAGCAGCTTAGGTGGGGGGTACGAGCAGTACTTC.

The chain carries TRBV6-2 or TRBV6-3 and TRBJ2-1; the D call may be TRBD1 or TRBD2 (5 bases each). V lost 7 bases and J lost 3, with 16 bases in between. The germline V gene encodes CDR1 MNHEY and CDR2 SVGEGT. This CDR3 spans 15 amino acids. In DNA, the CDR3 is TGTGCCAGCAATACCCCAGGGACCCGCTACAATGAGCAGTTCTTC. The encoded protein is CASNTPGTRYNEQFF.

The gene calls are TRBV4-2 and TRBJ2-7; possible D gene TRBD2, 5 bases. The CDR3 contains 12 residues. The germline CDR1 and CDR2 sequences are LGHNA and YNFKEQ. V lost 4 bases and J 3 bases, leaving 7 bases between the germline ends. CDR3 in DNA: TGTGCCAGCAGCCGGGCGGGCTACGAGCAGTACTTC. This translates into CASSRAGYEQYF.

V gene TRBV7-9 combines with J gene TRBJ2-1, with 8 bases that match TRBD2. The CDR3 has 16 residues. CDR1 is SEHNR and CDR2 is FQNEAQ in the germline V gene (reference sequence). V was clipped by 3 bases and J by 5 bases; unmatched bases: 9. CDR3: CASSFRREGRDNEQFF. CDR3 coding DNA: TGTGCCAGCAGCTTTCGACGGGAGGGCCGCGACAATGAGCAGTTCTTC.

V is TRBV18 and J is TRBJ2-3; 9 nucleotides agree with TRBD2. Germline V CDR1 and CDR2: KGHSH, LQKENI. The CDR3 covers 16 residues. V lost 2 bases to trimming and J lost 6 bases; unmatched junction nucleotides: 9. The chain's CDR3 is CASSPATSGGGDTQYF. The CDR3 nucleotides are TGTGCCAGCTCACCAGCGACTAGCGGAGGGGGGGATACGCAGTATTTT. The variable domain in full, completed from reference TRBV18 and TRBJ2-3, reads NAGVMQNPRHLVRRRGQEARLRCSPMKGHSHVYWYRQLPEEGLKFMVYLQKENIIDESGMPKERFSAEFPKEGPSILRIQQVVRGDSAAYFCASSPATSGGGDTQYFGPGTRLTVL.

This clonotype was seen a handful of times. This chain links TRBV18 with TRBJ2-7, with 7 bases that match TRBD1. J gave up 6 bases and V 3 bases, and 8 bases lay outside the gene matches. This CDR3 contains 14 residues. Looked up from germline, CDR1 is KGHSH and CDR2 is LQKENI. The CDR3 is CASSPLDRVGEQYF. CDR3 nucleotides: TGTGCCAGCTCACCCCTCGACAGGGTTGGCGAGCAGTACTTC.